The rows below give T cell receptor beta chains drawn from one sample of a study of breast tumors, draining lymph nodes, adjacent tissues. TCRdb itself ran the multiplex PCR reads through MiXCR, one entry per CDR3 protein. Seen here are about 22,000 distinct CDR3 sequences, about 61% observed once, and the top ten hold about a fifth. Sample: tumor-adjacent breast tissue. The receptors come from a female donor with breast cancer. Some clones in this sample may be carry-over from other donors' samples. The conserved cysteine and the conserved F or W are not part of the CDR3 here.

V	J	CDR3
TRBV6-5	TRBJ1-3	ASTRDRGLGNTIY
TRBV29-1	TRBJ1-5	SGKQGDQPQH
TRBV19	TRBJ1-2	ASSTRQGDGYT
TRBV2	TRBJ1-2	ASSGDRNYGYT
TRBV20-1	TRBJ1-1	SATEQGVFTEAF
TRBV11-2	TRBJ2-3	ASSSLISTDTQY
TRBV5-6	TRBJ2-1	ASSLVLAGYNEQF
TRBV11-1	TRBJ1-4	ASSLGTGTGNEKLF
TRBV5-1	TRBJ1-2	ASSPIPGTGGYT
TRBV29-1	TRBJ1-3	SVEEGRSGNTIY
TRBV20-1	TRBJ2-1	SPRLAGGLNEQF
TRBV7-9	TRBJ2-7	ASSLSWGEQY
TRBV5-4	TRBJ2-7	ASSPGPYYEQY
TRBV20-1	TRBJ2-3	SARVAGGISRAQY
TRBV7-6	TRBJ2-1	ASSDPDSYNEQF
TRBV11-2	TRBJ2-7	ASSPSTGGYEQY
TRBV4-1	TRBJ1-2	ASSPGAGGKAYGYT
TRBV6-6	TRBJ1-2	ASSKPGQGAEGYT
TRBV13	TRBJ1-2	ASSERQGSSYGYT
TRBV7-2	TRBJ2-1	ASSFLPGTVYNEQF
TRBV12-3/TRBV12-4	TRBJ2-5	ASTRTEETQY
TRBV20-1	TRBJ2-7	SANKRYGGSYEQY
TRBV20-1	TRBJ1-3	SARGGTAGNTIY
TRBV7-2	TRBJ1-4	ASSLDDRAGEKLF
TRBV4-3	TRBJ2-7	ASSQDITAWGYEQY
TRBV29-1	TRBJ1-2	SVDPGFYGYT
TRBV4-1	TRBJ2-3	ASSQDRGASTDTQY
TRBV5-6	TRBJ1-1	ASSLFGSGWDTEAF
TRBV19	TRBJ1-6	ASRKGPDINSPLH
TRBV20-1	TRBJ2-6	SARTRSPGANVLT
TRBV19	TRBJ2-7	ASSNAGDEQY
TRBV7-3	TRBJ2-1	ASSFDRGADNEQF
TRBV7-9	TRBJ1-5	ASSLMTGDQPQH
TRBV20-1	TRBJ1-4	SARGTGREKLF
TRBV20-1	TRBJ1-1	SALRQGGRNTEAF
TRBV11-2	TRBJ1-4	ASSLGAGPATNEKLF
TRBV9	TRBJ2-7	ASSVGGDSYEQY
TRBV5-1	TRBJ1-6	ASSTNGNSPLH
TRBV5-1	TRBJ2-5	ASSLGDRAQEAQY
TRBV20-1	TRBJ1-2	SARDGNDYGYT
TRBV29-1	TRBJ2-7	SVEGQGTYEQY
TRBV25-1	TRBJ1-6	ASSDAGYNSPLH
TRBV29-1	TRBJ2-5	SVLPYEGLNLVTETQY
TRBV20-1	TRBJ2-2	SARDAGELF
TRBV14	TRBJ1-4	ASSQLQANEKLF
TRBV7-6	TRBJ2-3	ASSSSRVGSSGSADTQY
TRBV2	TRBJ2-5	ASSLVEETQY
TRBV9	TRBJ2-2	ASSVGWRLGGELF
TRBV9	TRBJ1-4	ASSASGQGYEKLF
TRBV5-6	TRBJ1-2	ASSPPDRGYGYT
TRBV6-1	TRBJ1-4	ASSPMTGNPNEKLF
TRBV6-5	TRBJ1-5	ASRKDGPNQPQH
TRBV9	TRBJ2-3	ASSGGLAGGSTDTQY